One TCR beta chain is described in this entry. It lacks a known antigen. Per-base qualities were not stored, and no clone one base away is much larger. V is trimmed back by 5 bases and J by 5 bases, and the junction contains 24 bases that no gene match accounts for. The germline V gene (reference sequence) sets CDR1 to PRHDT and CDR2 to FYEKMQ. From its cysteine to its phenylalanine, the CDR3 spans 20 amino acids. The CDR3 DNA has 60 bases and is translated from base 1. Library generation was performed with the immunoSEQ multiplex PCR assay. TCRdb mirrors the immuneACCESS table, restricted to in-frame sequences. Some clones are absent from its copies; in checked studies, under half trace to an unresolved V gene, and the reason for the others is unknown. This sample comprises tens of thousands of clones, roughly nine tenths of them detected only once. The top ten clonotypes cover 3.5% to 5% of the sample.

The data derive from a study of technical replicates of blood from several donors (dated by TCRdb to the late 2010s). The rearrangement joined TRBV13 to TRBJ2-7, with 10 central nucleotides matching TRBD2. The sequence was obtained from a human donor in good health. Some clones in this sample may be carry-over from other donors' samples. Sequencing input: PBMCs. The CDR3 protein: CASSPGRASLLAGGPDEQYF. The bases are TGTGCCAGCAGCCCCGGGAGAGCGAGCCTGTTAGCGGGGGGCCCCGACGAGCAGTACTTC. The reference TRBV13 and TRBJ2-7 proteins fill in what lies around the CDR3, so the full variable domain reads AAGVIQSPRHLIKEKRETATLKCYPIPRHDTVYWYQQGPGQDPQFLISFYEKMQSDKGSIPDRFSAQQFSDYHSELNMSSLELGDSALYFCASSPGRASLLAGGPDEQYFGPGTRLTVT.